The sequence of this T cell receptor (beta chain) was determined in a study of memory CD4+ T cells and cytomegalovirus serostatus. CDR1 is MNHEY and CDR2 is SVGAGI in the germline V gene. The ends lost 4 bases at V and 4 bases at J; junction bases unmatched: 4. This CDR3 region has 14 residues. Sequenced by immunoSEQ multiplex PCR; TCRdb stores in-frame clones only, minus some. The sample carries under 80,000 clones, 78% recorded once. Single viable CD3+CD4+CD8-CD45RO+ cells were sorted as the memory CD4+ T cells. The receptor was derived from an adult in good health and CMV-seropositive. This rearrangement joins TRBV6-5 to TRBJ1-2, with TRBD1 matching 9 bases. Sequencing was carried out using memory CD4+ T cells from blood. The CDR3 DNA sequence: TGTGCCAGCAGTTTCGGGACAGGGACCTATGGCTACACCTTC. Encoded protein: CASSFGTGTYGYTF.